This T cell receptor (beta chain) was captured by sequencing in a study of beta chain features in type 1 diabetes. Study outcomes and limitations: More deletions and fewer insertions at VDJ junctions were seen in type 1 diabetes patients. TCRB CDR3s from Type 1 diabetes patients were moderately but significantly shorter in all four CD4+ subsets.

Every bit of the isolated RNA underwent reverse transcription, so sequencing read expressed TCRB transcripts. TCRdb's copy holds only in-frame clones and misses some; the assay was immunoSEQ multiplex PCR. The profile covers hundreds of thousands of clones, with 11% appearing a single time and 0.017% taken by the ten largest. Staining for CD45RO/CCR7/CD25/CD127/CD95/CD27 allowed sorting of CD4+ naive, central memory, regulatory and stem cell-like memory cells. All of the sorted populations showed purity greater than 98%. This clone was detected only a few times. Its cognate antigen is unknown. Sequenced: naive CD4+ T cells from blood. This receptor was obtained from a man aged 25-45 years with type 1 diabetes.

CDR3 DNA sequence: TGTGCCAGCAGCGTTGGAGGAGAAACCGGGGAGCTGTTTTTT. It is translated as CASSVGGETGELFF. The chain combines TRBV9 with TRBJ2-2; D may be TRBD2 (5 bases). The germline CDR1 and CDR2 sequences are SGDLS and YYNGEE. The CDR3 consists of 14 residues. V was pared by 2 bases and J by 5 bases, with 10 bases between.